The present T cell receptor beta chain was sequenced within a study of OX40 agonist ivuxolimab in advanced cancers. Some clones are missing from TCRdb's copy, which holds only in-frame ones; the method was immunoSEQ multiplex PCR. The sample lists tens of thousands of clones; more than 80% were seen once. The starting material was CD4+ or CD8+ T cells sorted from blood, obtained in a trial of the OX40 agonist ivuxolimab. The receptor was derived from an adult with an advanced solid tumor such as melanoma, head and neck, liver or kidney cancer.

The CDR3 sequence: CASSLGRGQGRYGYTF. DNA of the CDR3: TGTGCCAGCAGCTTAGGTCGTGGACAGGGGCGGTATGGCTACACCTTC. The gene calls are TRBV13 and TRBJ1-2; 9 bases are shared with TRBD1. V was pared by 0 bases and J by 5 bases, with 7 bases of the junction left unmatched. The germline V gene has CDR1 PRHDT and CDR2 FYEKMQ (reference sequence). The CDR3 consists of 16 residues.